The 24 T cell receptor beta chains given below trace back to one sample, sequenced in a study of control samples from healthy donors and cancer patients. Repertoires were generated with immunoSEQ multiplex PCR, while TCRdb's copy carries only in-frame clones and drops some. The table shows 60,000 to 75,000 clones, with approximately 89% occurring only once. The sample comprised PBMCs. The receptors were gathered from a man in his 60s with colorectal cancer.

This clone has only a few counts. The chain recombines TRBV11-2 with TRBJ1-3, with D tentatively TRBD1 (6 bases). Trimming left V 4 bases short and J 3 bases short, with 19 bases between. Per germline, CDR1 SGHAT and CDR2 FQNNGV. This CDR3 region has 17 residues. CDR3 coding DNA: TGTGCCAGCAGCTCGGTGGGGGCGCTTAGCTTTGGAAACACCATATATTTT. The encoded protein is CASSSVGALSFGNTIYF.

This clone is a singleton in its sample. The J gene is TRBJ1-6, the V gene TRBV5-4, with TRBD1 as a possible D gene (5 bases). Trimming cost V 3 bases and J 7 bases, with 14 bases left between them. This CDR3 is 15 amino acids long. Germline V gene data show CDR1 as SGHNT and CDR2 as YYREEE (reference sequence). CDR3 in amino acids: CASSSQGTGNSPLHF. In DNA form, the CDR3 reads TGTGCCAGCAGCTCTCAGGGTACGGGGAATTCACCCCTCCACTTT.

The chain combines TRBV30 with TRBJ2-3, with D perhaps TRBD1 (5 bases). Trimming cost V 0 bases and J 3 bases, with 13 bases left between them. Germline CDR1 GTSNPN, CDR2 SVGIG (reference sequence). The CDR3 is 15 amino acids. This CDR3 reads CAWSVFGRVTDTQYF. CDR3 in DNA: TGTGCCTGGAGTGTTTTTGGCAGGGTTACAGATACGCAGTATTTT.

The V call is TRBV12-3 or TRBV12-4, the J call TRBJ1-1; D uncertain. Trimming left V 6 bases short and J 3 bases short, with 11 bases between. The CDR3 extends over 13 amino acids. CDR3 loop: CASSSSSDTEAFF. For the CDR3, the DNA is TGTGCCAGCAGCTCATCATCCGACACTGAAGCTTTCTTT.

J is TRBJ1-5 and V is TRBV30; no clear D gene. The V gene lost 1 base and the J gene lost 3 bases, with 16 bases spanning the gap. Germline CDR1 reads GTSNPN; CDR2 reads SVGIG (reference sequence). There are 16 residues in the CDR3. CDR3 amino acids: CAWSGPMLVINQPQHF. Here the CDR3 DNA reads TGTGCCTGGAGTGGGCCGATGTTAGTTATCAATCAGCCCCAGCATTTT. The full variable domain, with the rest looked up from reference TRBV30 and TRBJ1-5, is SQTIHQWPATLVQPVGSPLSLECTVEGTSNPNLYWYRQAAGRGLQLLFYSVGIGQISSEVPQNLSASRPQDRQFILSSKKLLLSDSGFYLCAWSGPMLVINQPQHFGDGTRLSIL.

V and J are TRBV11-2 and TRBJ1-4, with D uncertain. The germline V gene encodes CDR1 SGHAT and CDR2 FQNNGV. The CDR3 runs 11 residues. Trimming removed 8 bases at V and 10 bases at J, with 11 bases between. CDR3 coding DNA: TGTGCCAGCCGATCGGAGGGAAAACTGTTTTTT. Translated: CASRSEGKLFF. Drawing the rest from reference TRBV11-2 and TRBJ1-4, the complete variable domain is EAGVAQSPRYKIIEKRQSVAFWCNPISGHATLYWYQQILGQGPKLLIQFQNNGVVDDSQLPKDRFSAERLKGVDSTLKIQPAKLEDSAVYLCASRSEGKLFFGSGTQLSVL.

The gene calls are TRBV25-1 and TRBJ1-4; 7 nucleotides align to TRBD1. Germline-derived CDR1 and CDR2 are MGHDK and SYGVNS. After removal of 3 bases from V and 3 bases from J, the junction contained 10 bases not matched to a gene. The length of the CDR3 is 17 residues. The CDR3, as DNA: TGTGCCAGCAGTGATGGGGGCAGGGGGGTATCTAATGAAAAACTGTTTTTT. This encodes CASSDGGRGVSNEKLFF.

CDR3 in amino acids: CASSPRQAGRGEKLFF. The CDR3 DNA reads as TGTGCCAGCAGCCCAAGACAGGCAGGCCGGGGTGAAAAACTGTTTTTT. The rearrangement joins TRBV9 to TRBJ1-4, with D perhaps matching TRBD1 (6 bases). The CDR3 runs to 16 residues. Germline assignment: CDR1 SGDLS and CDR2 YYNGEE. V was shortened by 4 bases and J by 7 bases, with 20 bases between the two germline ends.

The chain is built from TRBV7-2 and TRBJ1-1; D is undetermined. Trimming took 3 bases from V and 3 from J, leaving 14 bases between them. This CDR3 is built from 15 residues. The germline V gene encodes CDR1 SGHTA and CDR2 FQGNSA. The CDR3 region is CASSFRTQGHTEAFF. The CDR3 coding sequence is TGTGCCAGCAGCTTCCGGACCCAAGGGCACACTGAAGCTTTCTTT. The full variable domain, its missing parts supplied by reference TRBV7-2 and TRBJ1-1, is GAGVSQSPSNKVTEKGKDVELRCDPISGHTALYWYRQSLGQGLEFLIYFQGNSAPDKSGLPSDRFSAERTGGSVSTLTIQRTQQEDSAVYLCASSFRTQGHTEAFFGQGTRLTVV.

This sequence joins TRBV19 and TRBJ1-2, with D unclear. This CDR3 region has 17 residues. V lost 10 bases to trimming and J lost 4 bases, with 28 bases between them. The germline V gene has CDR1 LNHDA and CDR2 SQIVND (reference sequence). The CDR3 spells CATSASPRLLISYGYTF. Written as DNA, the CDR3 is TGTGCCACCTCCGCTTCGCCCAGACTACTCATTTCCTATGGCTACACCTTC.

The rearrangement joins TRBV7-9 to TRBJ2-1, with D unclear. This CDR3 has 13 amino acids. Germline CDR1 reads SEHNR; CDR2 reads FQNEAQ (reference sequence). V was trimmed by 1 base and J by 6 bases, leaving 7 bases between them. In DNA, the CDR3 is TGTGCCAGCAGCTTAGTCGCGGCCAATGAGCAGTTCTTC. As protein: CASSLVAANEQFF.

This clone was detected only once. The J gene is TRBJ1-1, the V gene TRBV6-1, with D perhaps TRBD1 (5 bases). This CDR3 has 13 amino acids. Germline CDR1 reads MNHNS; CDR2 reads SASEGT. V gave up 2 bases and J gave up 8 bases, with 12 bases separating them. This CDR3 reads CASSEIRGREAFF. Written as DNA, the CDR3 is TGTGCCAGCAGTGAAATCCGGGGCAGGGAAGCTTTCTTT.

The chain combines TRBV6-5 with TRBJ1-5; 7 nucleotides match TRBD1. The germline V gene has CDR1 MNHEY and CDR2 SVGAGI. CDR3 length: 15 residues. The J segment lost 1 base and the V segment lost 6 bases, leaving 6 bases of the junction unmatched. The CDR3 is CASSPDRASNQPQHF. Here the CDR3 DNA reads TGTGCCAGCAGCCCCGACAGGGCGAGCAATCAGCCCCAGCATTTT.

This clone showed up just once. This rearrangement joins TRBV7-9 to TRBJ1-2; D is ambiguous. The CDR3 contains 13 residues. Looked up from germline, CDR1 is SEHNR and CDR2 is FQNEAQ (reference sequence). V was trimmed by 5 bases and J by 4 bases, leaving 11 bases between them. The CDR3 protein is CASSPDVIYGYTF. Here the CDR3 DNA reads TGTGCCAGCAGCCCGGACGTCATCTATGGCTACACCTTC.

V is TRBV4-3 and J is TRBJ2-2; no definite D call. The CDR3 loop spans 14 amino acids. V lost 0 bases and J 5 bases, leaving 7 bases between the germline ends. Per the germline V gene, CDR1 is LGHNA and CDR2 is YSLEER. This CDR3 reads CASSQDPTTGELFF. DNA for the CDR3: TGCGCCAGCAGCCAAGATCCAACAACCGGGGAGCTGTTTTTT.

V usage is TRBV2 and J usage is TRBJ1-1; D possibly corresponds to TRBD1 (6 bases). The CDR3 spans 13 residues. Germline V gene sequence: CDR1 SNHLY, CDR2 FYNNEI. Trimming removed 3 bases at V and 5 bases at J, with 10 bases between. The CDR3 region is CASSDPGETEAFF. CDR3 in DNA: TGTGCCAGCAGTGACCCAGGGGAGACTGAAGCTTTCTTT.

This sequence joins TRBV5-8 and TRBJ2-4, with 8 bases identical to TRBD2. Germline CDR1 is SGHTS and CDR2 is YDEGEE. V was clipped by 2 bases and J by 3 bases; unmatched bases: 7. The CDR3 extends over 16 amino acids. The CDR3 bases are TGTGCCAGCAGCTTACCTAGCGGGCTCGACAAAAACATTCAGTACTTC. It translates to CASSLPSGLDKNIQYF.

This clone was recorded once. The chain links TRBV9 to TRBJ2-2; D gene unclear. The germline gives CDR1 SGDLS, CDR2 YYNGEE. The CDR3 has 15 residues. The V end was cut by 0 bases, the J end by 2 bases, with 8 bases between. CDR3 nucleotides: TGTGCCAGCAGCGTAGCCCTAGGAAACACCGGGGAGCTGTTTTTT. This sequence encodes CASSVALGNTGELFF.

This chain uses TRBV7-8 with TRBJ1-4; a possible D gene is TRBD1 (5 bases). Germline assignment: CDR1 SGHVS and CDR2 FQNEAQ. V lost 6 bases, J lost 6 bases, and 14 bases lay in between. This CDR3 is 14 amino acids long. The DNA for the CDR3 is TGTGCCAGCAGGAGTGGCAGGGAAGATGAAAAACTGTTTTTT. Amino acids: CASRSGREDEKLFF.

The rearrangement links TRBV13 to TRBJ2-3; 13 bases map to TRBD2. Germline lookup yields CDR1 PRHDT and CDR2 FYEKMQ (reference sequence). The CDR3 has 17 residues. J was trimmed by 3 bases and V by 5 bases; bases with no gene match: 8. CDR3 in amino acids: CASSARLAGGKTDTQYF. The CDR3 DNA follows: TGTGCCAGCAGCGCCCGACTAGCGGGGGGTAAAACAGATACGCAGTATTTT.

The V gene is TRBV29-1, the J gene TRBJ1-1; D may be TRBD1 (6 bases). This CDR3 spans 12 amino acids. CDR1 SQVTM and CDR2 ANQGSEA come from the germline V gene. V lost 6 bases, J lost 5 bases, and 13 bases lay in between. CDR3 bases: TGCAGCGTGCTAAGCCAGGGGACTGAAGCTTTCTTT. Encoded protein: CSVLSQGTEAFF.

The V call is TRBV7-9, the J call TRBJ2-3, with a tentative D call TRBD1 (6 bases). CDR3 length equals 12 residues. Trimming shortened V by 5 bases and J by 5 bases, and 8 bases separated the two germline ends. Looked up from germline, CDR1 is SEHNR and CDR2 is FQNEAQ (reference sequence). CDR3 in DNA: TGTGCCAGCAGCGCCAGGGGAGATACGCAGTATTTT. It is translated as CASSARGDTQYF.

The genes are TRBV28 and TRBJ1-5, with 8 bases fitting TRBD1. Germline trimming cut 5 bases from V and 15 bases from J; bases unmatched to any gene: 9. CDR3 length: 12 amino acids. CDR1 is MDHEN and CDR2 is SYDVKM in the germline V gene. DNA for the CDR3: TGTGCCAGCAGTAGGACAGGGAACCTAAGGCATTTT. Its translation is CASSRTGNLRHF.

The genes are TRBV9 and TRBJ1-1; 7 bases are shared with TRBD1. This CDR3 region has 15 residues. Germline V gene sequence: CDR1 SGDLS, CDR2 YYNGEE. With V trimmed by 4 bases and J by 0 bases, 6 bases remained unmatched. CDR3 in DNA: TGTGCCAGCAGCTCCACGGGACAGATGAACACTGAAGCTTTCTTT. Amino acid sequence: CASSSTGQMNTEAFF.